The 9 T cell receptor beta chains listed next were all sequenced from one sample in a study of CD8 T cells in ankylosing spondylitis. General observations from the study: For ankylosing spondylitis blood, a TCR beta motif of seven to nine highly homologous variants appeared characteristic.

Using its own MiXCR run on the 5' RACE reads, TCRdb lists one record per CDR3 protein. The table records around 890,000 distinct CDR3 sequences, about an eighth of them present only once. No antigen is known for these receptors. Material for sequencing was blood, either unsorted or a sorted T cell fraction (not recorded which). The origin of the receptors is a male donor with ankylosing spondylitis.

The chain recombines TRBV5-1 with TRBJ2-5; 11 bases fit TRBD2. V lost 1 base and J lost 1; bases outside the gene matches: 6. Per germline, CDR1 SGHRS and CDR2 YFSETQ. This CDR3 is built from 17 residues. This chain's CDR3 is CASSLMLAGGLQETQYF. The CDR3 nucleotides read TGCGCCAGCAGCTTGATGCTAGCGGGGGGCCTCCAAGAGACCCAGTACTTC.

This clonotype was seen at least ten times. The V gene is TRBV4-1, the J gene TRBJ1-2, with 8 bases identical to TRBD1. CDR1 is MGHRA, CDR2 YSYEKL, per germline. The CDR3 consists of 14 residues. V lost 7 bases to trimming and J lost 4 bases; unmatched junction nucleotides: 8. The CDR3 region has the DNA TGCGCCAGCACCCGACAGGGGAGGGGCTATGGCTACACCTTC. This sequence encodes CASTRQGRGYGYTF.

This rearrangement joins TRBV20-1 to TRBJ2-4; D call uncertain. The germline V and J ends were trimmed by 1 base and 5 bases, with 6 bases remaining between them. Germline CDR1 reads DFQATT; CDR2 reads SNEGSKA (reference sequence). This CDR3 is built from 12 residues. The CDR3 DNA follows: TGCAGTGCTAGAGTACTCCAAAACATTCAGTACTTC. As protein: CSARVLQNIQYF.

This clonotype was seen only a few times. The V gene is TRBV7-2, the J gene TRBJ2-3, with D perhaps TRBD2 (5 bases). With 5 bases removed from V and 2 bases from J, the gap between germline ends came to 17 bases. The germline CDR1 and CDR2 sequences are SGHTA and FQGNSA. The CDR3 totals 16 residues. The CDR3 coding sequence is TGTGCCAGCAGCCCCAAATATTCGGGAATCACAGATACGCAGTATTTT. This translates into CASSPKYSGITDTQYF.

This clonotype appeared many times. V gene TRBV5-1 combines with J gene TRBJ1-5; D is undetermined. CDR3 size: 15 residues. Germline V lookup: CDR1 SGHRS, CDR2 YFSETQ. Trimming pared 4 bases from V and 1 base from J, leaving 12 bases between. DNA for the CDR3: TGCGCCAGCAGCCGGACGGGGTTAAGCAATCAGCCCCAGCATTTT. It encodes CASSRTGLSNQPQHF.

This rearrangement joins TRBV30 to TRBJ1-5; D remains ambiguous. Germline lookup yields CDR1 GTSNPN and CDR2 SVGIG (reference sequence). Trimming left V 1 base short and J 11 bases short, with 12 bases between. CDR3 length: 12 amino acids. The CDR3 loop is CAWSGLGHSQHF. CDR3 in DNA: TGTGCCTGGAGTGGCCTTGGGCATTCCCAGCATTTT.

This clonotype was found a few times. V gene TRBV10-3 combines with J gene TRBJ1-6; D unresolved. Trimming removed 0 bases at V and 14 bases at J, with 11 bases between. This CDR3 comprises 13 residues. CDR1 and CDR2 (germline): ENHRY, SYGVKD. The CDR3 DNA reads TGTGCCATCAGTGAGTCGAATGATTCTACCCTCCACTTT. Translating it yields CAISESNDSTLHF.

The chain employs TRBV6-2 or TRBV6-3 and TRBJ2-1; D gene unclear. The CDR3 has 16 residues. The germline V gene encodes CDR1 MNHEY and CDR2 SVGEGT. Trimming left V 2 bases short and J 3 bases short, with 14 bases between. The chain's CDR3 is CASSYARPAVYNEQFF. As DNA, the CDR3 is TGTGCCAGCAGTTACGCCCGCCCTGCAGTCTACAATGAGCAGTTCTTC.

V is TRBV5-1 and J is TRBJ1-4; D is undetermined. The ends were cut back, 0 bases at V and 3 bases at J, with 9 bases in the middle. The germline V gene has CDR1 SGHRS and CDR2 YFSETQ. The CDR3 covers 15 residues. The CDR3 loop reads CASSLDRGPNEKLFF. DNA for the CDR3: TGCGCCAGCAGCTTGGATCGGGGTCCTAATGAAAAACTGTTTTTT.